This T cell receptor (beta chain) was sequenced during a study of blood T cells in healthy people across ages. Details on this clonotype: No antigen is known for it.

Germline V gene lookup returns CDR1 SGHTA and CDR2 FQGNSA. V was clipped by 2 bases and J by 7 bases, with 17 bases between them. The CDR3 has 16 residues. General study findings and limits: Diversity of TCR beta correlated strongly with naive T cell percentage. Both naive CD4+ cell counts and diversity were greater in long-lived donors than in aged donors.

Each sample yielded at least 5 micrograms of PBMC total RNA. The use of a sample-barcoded 5' primer and a J-beta primer mix characterized a second PCR of about 6 to 11 cycles. The template-switch adaptor was a 5' adaptor with 12 random nucleotides. It tagged each cDNA molecule. From the 5' RACE reads, TCRdb called clonotypes with MiXCR, one entry per CDR3 protein. The top ten hold roughly 13% of the sample, which has approximately 900,000 distinct CDR3 sequences, around 46% seen once. The receptor was derived from a man aged 30 to 45 in good health. This chain joins TRBV7-2 and TRBJ1-4, with unresolved D. The sequencing input was blood. For the CDR3, the DNA is TGTGCCAGCAGCTTAACTTCAGGTCGGCAAGGTGAAAAACTGTTTTTT. This codes for CASSLTSGRQGEKLFF.